The count of the clone carrying this TCR beta chain is one. The sample comes from a study of blood T cell repertoires in COVID-19. About the research overall: Samples representing acute and convalescent COVID-19 were sourced from the United States, Italy and Spain. PBMCs, B-cell-depleted T cells, or T cells were the source of the cDNA or gDNA that made up the material.

Assay: immunoSEQ multiplex PCR; the TCRdb copy retains only in-frame clones and omits some. There are 310,000 or so clones in the sample; more than 75% occur only once, and about 1.7% lies in the top ten. The ends were cut back, 3 bases at V and 7 bases at J, with 13 bases in the middle. Germline V lookup: CDR1 SNHLY, CDR2 FYNNEI. The CDR3 runs to 14 residues. Sequenced material: peripheral blood. This rearrangement joins TRBV2 to TRBJ2-1; D gene ambiguous. This receptor was identified in a woman aged 50 to 60 with acute or convalescent COVID-19. Written as DNA, the CDR3 is TGTGCCAGCAGTGAGAGTCTATCCATAAATGAGCAGTTCTTC. Translated: CASSESLSINEQFF.